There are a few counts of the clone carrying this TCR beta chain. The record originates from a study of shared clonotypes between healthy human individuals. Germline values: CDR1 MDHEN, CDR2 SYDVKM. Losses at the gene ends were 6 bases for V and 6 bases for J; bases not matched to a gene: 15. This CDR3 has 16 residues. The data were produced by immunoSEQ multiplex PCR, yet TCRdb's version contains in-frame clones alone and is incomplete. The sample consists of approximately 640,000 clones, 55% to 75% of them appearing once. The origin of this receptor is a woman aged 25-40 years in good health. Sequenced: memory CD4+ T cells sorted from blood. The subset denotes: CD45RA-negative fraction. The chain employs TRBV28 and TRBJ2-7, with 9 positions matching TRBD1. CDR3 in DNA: TGTGCCAGCAGCCCACCAAGGGGGACAGGGTTCGTCGAGCAGTACTTC. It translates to CASSPPRGTGFVEQYF. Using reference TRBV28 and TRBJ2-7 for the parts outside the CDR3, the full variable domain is DVKVTQSSRYLVKRTGEKVFLECVQDMDHENMFWYRQDPGLGLRLIYFSYDVKMKEKGDIPEGYSVSREKKERFSLILESASTNQTSMYLCASSPPRGTGFVEQYFGPGTRLTVT.